This T cell receptor (beta chain) was retrieved from a study of vaccination and CD4 T cells after COVID-19. A remark on this clonotype: The antigen is unknown.

An Oncomine TCR Beta short-read assay was used to sequence the DNA from cultured CD4+ T cells. TCRdb redid the calling of the PCR reads with MiXCR, one entry per CDR3 protein. The sample shows fewer than 10,000 distinct CDR3 sequences, about 48% of them seen only once. As to treatment: roughly 11-day PBMC culture with coronavirus spike peptide pools or control peptides (ViraFEST assay). Germline V lookup: CDR1 LNHDA, CDR2 SQIVND (reference sequence). V was trimmed by 5 bases and J by 0 bases, leaving 8 bases between them. The CDR3 has 15 residues. This TCR was sampled from a human donor who had recovered from COVID-19. V usage is TRBV19 and J usage is TRBJ1-6; D is unclear. Sequences were obtained from CD4+ T cells from blood, cultured in vitro. The CDR3 bases are TGTGCCAGTAGTTCGAGCCTCTCCTATAATTCACCCCTCCACTTT. Translation: CASSSSLSYNSPLHF.